This record covers a single TCR beta chain. What it binds is unknown. The data derive from a study of T cell responses to AZD1222 COVID-19 vaccine. The study, taken as a whole, reports: Just five to seven people given AZD1222 tested seropositive at baseline. The span of vaccine-associated CD4 TCRs extended across spike, with dominance at 160-218 and 743-854. Donors, mostly white British, included more females; clonal diversity was possibly underestimated. Spike-specific TCR breadth and depth went up after people got two AZD1222 doses.

Clones were read by immunoSEQ multiplex PCR, and TCRdb kept only the in-frame ones, dropping some. The data hold about 110,000 clones, with 80% to 95% observed a single time. The germline V and J ends were trimmed by 4 bases and 3 bases, with 18 bases remaining between them. CDR1 and CDR2 (germline): KGHSH, LQKENI. The CDR3 extends over 16 amino acids. V usage is TRBV18 and J usage is TRBJ1-2; D not certain. Material: peripheral blood, obtained 28 days after the second AZD1222 dose. The source is an adult who received the AZD1222 COVID-19 vaccine. The CDR3 nucleotides read TGTGCCAGCTCACTATCCAGGTCCGCTGGGGACTATGGCTACACCTTC. Protein: CASSLSRSAGDYGYTF.